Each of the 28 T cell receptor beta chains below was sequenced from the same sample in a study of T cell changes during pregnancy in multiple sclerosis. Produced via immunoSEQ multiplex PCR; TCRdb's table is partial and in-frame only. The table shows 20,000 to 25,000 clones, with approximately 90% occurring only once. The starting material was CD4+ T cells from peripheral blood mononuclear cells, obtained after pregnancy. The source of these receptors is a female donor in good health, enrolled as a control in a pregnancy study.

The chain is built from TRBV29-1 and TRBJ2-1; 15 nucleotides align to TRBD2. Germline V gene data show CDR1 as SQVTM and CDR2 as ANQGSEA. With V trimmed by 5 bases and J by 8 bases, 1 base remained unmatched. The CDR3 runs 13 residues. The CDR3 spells CSVRTSGRDEQFF. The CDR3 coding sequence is TGCAGCGTTAGGACTAGCGGGAGGGATGAGCAGTTCTTC.

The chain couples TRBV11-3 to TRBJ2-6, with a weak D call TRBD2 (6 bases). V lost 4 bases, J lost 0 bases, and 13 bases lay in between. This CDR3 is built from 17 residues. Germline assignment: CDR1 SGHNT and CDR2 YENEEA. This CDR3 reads CASSSGLTSSGANVLTF. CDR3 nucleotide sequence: TGTGCCAGCAGCTCGGGACTTACAAGCTCTGGGGCCAACGTCCTGACTTTC.

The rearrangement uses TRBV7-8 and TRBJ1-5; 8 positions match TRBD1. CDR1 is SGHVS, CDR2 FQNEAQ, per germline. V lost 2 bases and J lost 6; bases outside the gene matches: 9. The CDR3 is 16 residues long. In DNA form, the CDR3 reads TGTGCCAGCAGCTTATTTTCAGGGACAGGTTCTCAGCCCCAGCATTTT. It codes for CASSLFSGTGSQPQHF.

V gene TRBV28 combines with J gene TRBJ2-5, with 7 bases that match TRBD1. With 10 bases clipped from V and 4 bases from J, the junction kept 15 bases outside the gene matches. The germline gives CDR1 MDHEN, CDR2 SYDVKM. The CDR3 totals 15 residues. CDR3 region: CATQPTGAGRETQYF. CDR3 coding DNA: TGTGCCACTCAACCTACAGGGGCTGGAAGAGAGACCCAGTACTTC.

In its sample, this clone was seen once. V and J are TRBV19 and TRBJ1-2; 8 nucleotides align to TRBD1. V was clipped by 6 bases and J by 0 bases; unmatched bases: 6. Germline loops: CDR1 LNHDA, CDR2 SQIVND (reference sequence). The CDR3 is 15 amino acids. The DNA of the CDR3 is TGTGCCAGTAGACTCGACAGGGGCTCTAACTATGGCTACACCTTC. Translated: CASRLDRGSNYGYTF.

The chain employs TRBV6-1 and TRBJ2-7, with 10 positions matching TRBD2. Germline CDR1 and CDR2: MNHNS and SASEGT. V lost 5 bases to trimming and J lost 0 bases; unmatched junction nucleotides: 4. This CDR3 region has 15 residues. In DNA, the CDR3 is TGTGCCAGCAGTAAGATAGCGGGAGGCTCCTACGAGCAGTACTTC. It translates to CASSKIAGGSYEQYF.

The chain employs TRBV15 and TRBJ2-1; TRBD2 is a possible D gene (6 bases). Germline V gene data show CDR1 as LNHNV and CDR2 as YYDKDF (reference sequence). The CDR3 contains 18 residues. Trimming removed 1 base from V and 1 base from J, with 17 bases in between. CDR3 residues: CATSRADTSRISYNEQFF. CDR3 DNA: TGTGCCACCAGCAGAGCTGATACTAGCCGAATATCCTACAATGAGCAGTTCTTC.

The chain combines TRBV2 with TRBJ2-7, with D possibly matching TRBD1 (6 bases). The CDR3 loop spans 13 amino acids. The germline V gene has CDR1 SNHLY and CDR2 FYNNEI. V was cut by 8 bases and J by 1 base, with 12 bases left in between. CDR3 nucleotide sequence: TGTGCCAGCTCCGACAGGCGTTCCTACGAGCAGTACTTC. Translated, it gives CASSDRRSYEQYF.

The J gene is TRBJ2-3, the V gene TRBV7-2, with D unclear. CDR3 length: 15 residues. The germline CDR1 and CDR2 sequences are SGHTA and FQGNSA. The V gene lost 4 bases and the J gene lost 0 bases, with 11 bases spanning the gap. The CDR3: CASSSHYLSTDTQYF. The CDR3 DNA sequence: TGTGCCAGCAGCTCTCACTACCTGAGCACAGATACGCAGTATTTT.

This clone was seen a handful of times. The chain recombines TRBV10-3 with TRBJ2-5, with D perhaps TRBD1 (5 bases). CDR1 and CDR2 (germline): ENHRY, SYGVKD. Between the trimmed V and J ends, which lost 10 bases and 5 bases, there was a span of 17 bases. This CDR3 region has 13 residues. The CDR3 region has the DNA TGTGCCACCCACGCGAGTCAGGGTGAGACCCAGTACTTC. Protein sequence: CATHASQGETQYF.

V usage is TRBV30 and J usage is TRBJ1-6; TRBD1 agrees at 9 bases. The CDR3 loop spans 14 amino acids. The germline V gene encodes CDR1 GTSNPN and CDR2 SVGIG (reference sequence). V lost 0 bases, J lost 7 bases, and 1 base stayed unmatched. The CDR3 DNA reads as TGTGCCTGGAGTGTTGGGACAGGGAATTCACCCCTCCACTTT. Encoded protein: CAWSVGTGNSPLHF.

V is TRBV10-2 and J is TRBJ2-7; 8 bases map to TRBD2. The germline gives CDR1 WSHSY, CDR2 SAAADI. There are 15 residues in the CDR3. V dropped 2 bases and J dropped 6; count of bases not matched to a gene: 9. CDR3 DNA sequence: TGCGCCAGCAGTGAGACGGGGACTAGATCAGGCGAGCAGTACTTC. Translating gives CASSETGTRSGEQYF.

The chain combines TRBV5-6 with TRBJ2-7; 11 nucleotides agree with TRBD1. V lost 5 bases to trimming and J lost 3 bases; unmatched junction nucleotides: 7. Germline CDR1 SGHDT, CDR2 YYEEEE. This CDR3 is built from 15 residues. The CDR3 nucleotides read TGTGCCAGCAGTCCTCTGGGACAGGGGGGCTACGAGCAGTACTTC. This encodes CASSPLGQGGYEQYF.

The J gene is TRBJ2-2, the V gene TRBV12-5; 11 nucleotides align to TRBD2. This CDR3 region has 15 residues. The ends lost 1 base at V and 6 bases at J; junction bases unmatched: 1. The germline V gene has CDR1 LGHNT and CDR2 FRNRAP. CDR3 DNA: TGTGCTAGTGGTTTGGAACTAGCGGGAGCCGGGGAGCTGTTTTTT. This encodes CASGLELAGAGELFF.

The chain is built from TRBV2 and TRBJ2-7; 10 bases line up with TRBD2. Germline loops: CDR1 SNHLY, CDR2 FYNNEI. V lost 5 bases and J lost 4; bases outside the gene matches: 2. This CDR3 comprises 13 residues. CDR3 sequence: CASSSGGAYEQYF. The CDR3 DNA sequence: TGTGCCAGCAGTAGCGGGGGGGCATACGAGCAGTACTTC.

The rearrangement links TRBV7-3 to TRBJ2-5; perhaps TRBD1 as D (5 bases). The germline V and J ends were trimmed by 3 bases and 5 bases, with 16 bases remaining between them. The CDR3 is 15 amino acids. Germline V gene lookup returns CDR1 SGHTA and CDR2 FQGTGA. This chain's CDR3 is CASSFQKGPGETQYF. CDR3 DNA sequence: TGTGCCAGCAGCTTTCAGAAGGGGCCCGGGGAGACCCAGTACTTC. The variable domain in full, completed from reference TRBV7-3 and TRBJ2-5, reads GAGVSQTPSNKVTEKGKYVELRCDPISGHTALYWYRQSLGQGPEFLIYFQGTGAADDSGLPNDRFFAVRPEGSVSTLKIQRTERGDSAVYLCASSFQKGPGETQYFGPGTRLLVL.

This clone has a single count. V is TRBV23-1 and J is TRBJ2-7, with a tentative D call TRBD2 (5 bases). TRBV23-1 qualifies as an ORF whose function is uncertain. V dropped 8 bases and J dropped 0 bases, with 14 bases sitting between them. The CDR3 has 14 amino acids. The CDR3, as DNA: TGCGCCAGCCCTTCTCGGGATAGCTCCTACGAGCAGTACTTC. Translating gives CASPSRDSSYEQYF.

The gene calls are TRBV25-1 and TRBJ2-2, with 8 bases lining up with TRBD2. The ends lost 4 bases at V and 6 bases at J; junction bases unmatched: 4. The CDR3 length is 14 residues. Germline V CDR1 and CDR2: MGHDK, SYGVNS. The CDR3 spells CASSVGGAPGELFF. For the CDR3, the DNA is TGTGCCAGCAGTGTCGGGGGGGCCCCCGGGGAGCTGTTTTTT.

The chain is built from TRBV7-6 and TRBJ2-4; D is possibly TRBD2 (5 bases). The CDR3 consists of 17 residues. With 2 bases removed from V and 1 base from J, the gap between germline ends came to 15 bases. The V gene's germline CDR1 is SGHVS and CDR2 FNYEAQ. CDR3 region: CASSLSLVRGAKNIQYF. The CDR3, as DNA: TGTGCCAGCAGCTTATCATTGGTCCGAGGGGCCAAAAACATTCAGTACTTC. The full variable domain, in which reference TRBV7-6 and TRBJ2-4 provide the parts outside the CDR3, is GAGVSQSPRYKVTKRGQDVALRCDPISGHVSLYWYRQALGQGPEFLTYFNYEAQQDKSGLPNDRFSAERPEGSISTLTIQRTEQRDSAMYRCASSLSLVRGAKNIQYFGAGTRLSVL.

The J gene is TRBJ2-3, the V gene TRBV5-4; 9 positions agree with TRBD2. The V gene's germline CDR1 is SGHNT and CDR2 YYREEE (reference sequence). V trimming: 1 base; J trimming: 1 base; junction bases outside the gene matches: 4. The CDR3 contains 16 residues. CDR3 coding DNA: TGTGCCAGCAGCTTGAGATTAGCGGGAGGCACAGATACGCAGTATTTT. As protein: CASSLRLAGGTDTQYF.

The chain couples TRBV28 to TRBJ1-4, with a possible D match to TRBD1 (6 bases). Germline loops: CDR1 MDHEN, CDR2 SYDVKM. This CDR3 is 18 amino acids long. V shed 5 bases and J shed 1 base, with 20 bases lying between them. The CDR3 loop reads CASSPLGGGAETNEKLFF. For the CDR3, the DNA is TGTGCCAGCAGTCCCCTCGGGGGGGGCGCGGAAACTAATGAAAAACTGTTTTTT.

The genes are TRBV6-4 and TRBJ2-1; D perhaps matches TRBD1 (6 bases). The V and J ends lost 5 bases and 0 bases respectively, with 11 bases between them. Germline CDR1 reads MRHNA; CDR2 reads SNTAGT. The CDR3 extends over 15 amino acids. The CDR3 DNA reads TGTGCCAGCAGTTTGGGACAAGGCTCCTACAATGAGCAGTTCTTC. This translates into CASSLGQGSYNEQFF.

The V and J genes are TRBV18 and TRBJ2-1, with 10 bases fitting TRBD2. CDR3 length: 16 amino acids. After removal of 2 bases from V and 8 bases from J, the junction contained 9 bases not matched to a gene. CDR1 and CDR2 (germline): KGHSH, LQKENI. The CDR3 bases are TGTGCCAGCTCACCAGGTTTGAGCGGGGGGGCCCATGAGCAGTTCTTC. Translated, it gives CASSPGLSGGAHEQFF.

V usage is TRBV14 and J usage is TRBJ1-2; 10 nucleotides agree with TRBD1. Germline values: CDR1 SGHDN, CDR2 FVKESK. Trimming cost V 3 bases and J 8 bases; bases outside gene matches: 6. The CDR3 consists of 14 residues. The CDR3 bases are TGTGCCAGCAGCCAGCGACAGGGGGCGGTAGGCTACACCTTC. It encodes CASSQRQGAVGYTF.

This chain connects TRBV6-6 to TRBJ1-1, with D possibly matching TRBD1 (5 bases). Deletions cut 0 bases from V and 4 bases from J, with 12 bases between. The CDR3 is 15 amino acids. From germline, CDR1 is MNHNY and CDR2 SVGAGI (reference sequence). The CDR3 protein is CASSYSGIGATEAFF. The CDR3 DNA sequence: TGTGCCAGCAGTTACTCGGGAATTGGGGCCACTGAAGCTTTCTTT.

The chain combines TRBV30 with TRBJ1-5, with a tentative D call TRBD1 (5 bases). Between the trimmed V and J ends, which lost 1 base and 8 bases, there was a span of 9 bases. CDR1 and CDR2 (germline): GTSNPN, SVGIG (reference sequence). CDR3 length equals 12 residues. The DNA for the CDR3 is TGTGCCTGGAGTGCAGGGAAGGAGCCCCAGCATTTT. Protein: CAWSAGKEPQHF.

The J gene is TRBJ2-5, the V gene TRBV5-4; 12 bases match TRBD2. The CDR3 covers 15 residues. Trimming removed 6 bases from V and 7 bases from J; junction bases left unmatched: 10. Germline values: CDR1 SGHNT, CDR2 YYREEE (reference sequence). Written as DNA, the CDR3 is TGTGCCAGCACCCTAGCGGGAGGGGCCGGCGGGACCCAGTACTTC. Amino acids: CASTLAGGAGGTQYF.

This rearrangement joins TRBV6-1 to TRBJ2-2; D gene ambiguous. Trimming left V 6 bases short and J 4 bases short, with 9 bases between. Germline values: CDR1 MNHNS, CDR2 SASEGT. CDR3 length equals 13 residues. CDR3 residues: CASRRHLTGELFF. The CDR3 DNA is TGTGCCAGCAGGAGGCATCTCACCGGGGAGCTGTTTTTT.